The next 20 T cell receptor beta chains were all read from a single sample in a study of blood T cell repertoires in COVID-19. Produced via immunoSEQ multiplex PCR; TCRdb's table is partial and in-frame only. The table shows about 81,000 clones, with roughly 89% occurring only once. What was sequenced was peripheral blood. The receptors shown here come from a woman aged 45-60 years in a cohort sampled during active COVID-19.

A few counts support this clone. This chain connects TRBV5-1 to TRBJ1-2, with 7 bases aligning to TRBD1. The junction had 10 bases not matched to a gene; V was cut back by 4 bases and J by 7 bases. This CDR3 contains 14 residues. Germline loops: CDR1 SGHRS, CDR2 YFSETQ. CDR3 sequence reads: CASSPGGSGLGYTF. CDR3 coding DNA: TGCGCCAGCAGCCCAGGGGGAAGTGGTCTTGGCTACACCTTC.

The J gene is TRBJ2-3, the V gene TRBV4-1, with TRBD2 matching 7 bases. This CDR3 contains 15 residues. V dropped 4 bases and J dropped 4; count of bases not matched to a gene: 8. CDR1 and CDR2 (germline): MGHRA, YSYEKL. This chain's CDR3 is CASSRGLVISDTQYF. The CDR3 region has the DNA TGCGCCAGCAGCCGAGGACTAGTCATTTCAGATACGCAGTATTTT.

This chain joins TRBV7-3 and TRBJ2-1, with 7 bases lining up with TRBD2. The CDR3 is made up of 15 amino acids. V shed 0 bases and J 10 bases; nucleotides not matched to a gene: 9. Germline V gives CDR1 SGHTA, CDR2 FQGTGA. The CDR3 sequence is CASSLTREKSGEQFF. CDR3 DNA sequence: TGTGCCAGCAGCTTAACGCGGGAGAAAAGCGGCGAGCAGTTCTTC.

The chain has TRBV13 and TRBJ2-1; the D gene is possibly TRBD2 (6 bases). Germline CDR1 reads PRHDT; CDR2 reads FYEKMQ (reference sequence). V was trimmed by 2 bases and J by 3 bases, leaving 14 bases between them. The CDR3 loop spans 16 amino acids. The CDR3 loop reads CASSLRYRENYNEQFF. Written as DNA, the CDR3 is TGTGCCAGCAGCTTAAGGTACCGGGAGAACTACAATGAGCAGTTCTTC.

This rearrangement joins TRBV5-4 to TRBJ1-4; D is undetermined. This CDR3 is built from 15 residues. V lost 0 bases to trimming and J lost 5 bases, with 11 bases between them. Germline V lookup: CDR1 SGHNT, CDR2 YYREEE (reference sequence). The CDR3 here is CASSLDQVSNEKLFF. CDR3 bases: TGTGCCAGCAGCTTGGACCAGGTTTCCAATGAAAAACTGTTTTTT.

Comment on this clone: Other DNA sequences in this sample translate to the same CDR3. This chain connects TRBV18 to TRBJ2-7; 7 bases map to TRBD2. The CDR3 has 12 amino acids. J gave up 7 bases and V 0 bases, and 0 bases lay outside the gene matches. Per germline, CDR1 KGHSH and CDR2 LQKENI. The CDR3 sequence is CASSPPGGEQYF. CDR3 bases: TGTGCCAGCTCACCACCGGGGGGGGAGCAGTACTTC.

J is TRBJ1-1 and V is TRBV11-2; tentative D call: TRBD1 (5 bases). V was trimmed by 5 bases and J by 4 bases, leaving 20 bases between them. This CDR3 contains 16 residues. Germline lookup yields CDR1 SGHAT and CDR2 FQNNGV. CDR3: CASSLVGGVRVTEAFF. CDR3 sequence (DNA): TGTGCCAGCAGCCTGGTTGGGGGGGTTCGGGTCACTGAAGCTTTCTTT.

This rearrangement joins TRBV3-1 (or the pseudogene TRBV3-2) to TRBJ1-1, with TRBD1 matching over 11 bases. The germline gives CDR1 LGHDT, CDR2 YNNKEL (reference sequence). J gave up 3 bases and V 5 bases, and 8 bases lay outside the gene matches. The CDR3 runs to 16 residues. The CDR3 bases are TGTGCCAGCAGCGGGGGGACAGGGGGTTTGGACACTGAAGCTTTCTTT. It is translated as CASSGGTGGLDTEAFF.

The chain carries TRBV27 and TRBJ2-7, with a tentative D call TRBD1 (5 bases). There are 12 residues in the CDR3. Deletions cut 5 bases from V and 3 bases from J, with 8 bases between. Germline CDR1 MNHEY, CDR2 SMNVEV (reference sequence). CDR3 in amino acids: CASSIQDYEQYF. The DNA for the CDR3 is TGTGCCAGCAGTATACAGGACTACGAGCAGTACTTC.

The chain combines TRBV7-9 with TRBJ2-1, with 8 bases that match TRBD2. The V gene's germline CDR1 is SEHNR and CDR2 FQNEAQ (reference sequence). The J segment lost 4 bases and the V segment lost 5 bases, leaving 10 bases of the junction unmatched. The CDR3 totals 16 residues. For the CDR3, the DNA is TGTGCCAGCAGCAACACTCGCGGGAGGAATTACAATGAGCAGTTCTTC. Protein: CASSNTRGRNYNEQFF.

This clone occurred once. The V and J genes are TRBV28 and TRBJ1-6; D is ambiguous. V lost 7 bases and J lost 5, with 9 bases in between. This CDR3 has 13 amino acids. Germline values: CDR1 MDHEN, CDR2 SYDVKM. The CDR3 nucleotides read TGTGCCAGCAACAGCCATAATAATTCACCCCTCCACTTT. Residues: CASNSHNNSPLHF.

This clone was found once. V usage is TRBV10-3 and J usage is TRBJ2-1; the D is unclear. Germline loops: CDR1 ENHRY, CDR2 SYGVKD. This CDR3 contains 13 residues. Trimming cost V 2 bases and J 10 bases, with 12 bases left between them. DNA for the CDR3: TGTGCCATCAGTGAGGTAACACGGGTGGAGCAGTTCTTC. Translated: CAISEVTRVEQFF.

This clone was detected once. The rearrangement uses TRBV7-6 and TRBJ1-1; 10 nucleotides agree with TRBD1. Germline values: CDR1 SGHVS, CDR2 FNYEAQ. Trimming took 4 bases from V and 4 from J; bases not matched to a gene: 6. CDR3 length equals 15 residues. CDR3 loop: CASSSRQGAGTEAFF. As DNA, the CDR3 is TGTGCCAGCAGCTCCAGACAGGGGGCTGGCACTGAAGCTTTCTTT.

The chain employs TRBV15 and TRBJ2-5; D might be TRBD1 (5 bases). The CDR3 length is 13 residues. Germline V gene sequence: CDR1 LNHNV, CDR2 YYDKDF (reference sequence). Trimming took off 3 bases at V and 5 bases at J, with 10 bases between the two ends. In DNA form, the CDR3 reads TGTGCCACCAGCAGGAAGGGGCGGGAGACCCAGTACTTC. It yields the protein CATSRKGRETQYF.

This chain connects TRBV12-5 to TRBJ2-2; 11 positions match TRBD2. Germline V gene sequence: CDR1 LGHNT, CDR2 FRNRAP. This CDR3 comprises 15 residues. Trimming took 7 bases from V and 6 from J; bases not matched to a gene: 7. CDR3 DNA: TGTGCTAGTGTTTTAGCGGGAGGGCCTGCCGGGGAGCTGTTTTTT. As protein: CASVLAGGPAGELFF.

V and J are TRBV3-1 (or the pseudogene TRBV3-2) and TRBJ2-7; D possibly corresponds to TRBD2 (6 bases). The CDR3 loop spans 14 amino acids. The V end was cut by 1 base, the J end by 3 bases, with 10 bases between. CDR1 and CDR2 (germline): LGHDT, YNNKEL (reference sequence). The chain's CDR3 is CASSQAGVYYEQYF. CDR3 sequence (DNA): TGTGCCAGCAGCCAAGCGGGGGTCTACTACGAGCAGTACTTC.

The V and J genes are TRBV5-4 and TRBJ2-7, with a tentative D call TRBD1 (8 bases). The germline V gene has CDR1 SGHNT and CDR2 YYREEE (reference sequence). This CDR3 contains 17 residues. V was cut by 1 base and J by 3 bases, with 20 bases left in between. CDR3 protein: CASSLPPGGGRFYEQYF. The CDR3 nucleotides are TGTGCCAGCAGCTTGCCCCCAGGGGGCGGGAGATTCTACGAGCAGTACTTC.

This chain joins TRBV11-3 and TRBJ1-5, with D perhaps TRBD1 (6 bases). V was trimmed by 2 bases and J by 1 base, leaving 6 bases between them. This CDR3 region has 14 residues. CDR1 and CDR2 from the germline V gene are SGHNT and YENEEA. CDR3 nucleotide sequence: TGTGCCAGCAGCTTAACAGGGAGCAATCAGCCCCAGCATTTT. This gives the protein CASSLTGSNQPQHF.

CDR3 DNA sequence: TGTGCCAGCAGCCTGCCACTATTTCCCTACGAGCAGTACTTC. This encodes CASSLPLFPYEQYF. The chain joins TRBV5-6 to TRBJ2-7; no clear D. V was shortened by 4 bases and J by 2 bases, with 13 bases between the two germline ends. Germline assignment: CDR1 SGHDT and CDR2 YYEEEE. This CDR3 spans 14 amino acids.

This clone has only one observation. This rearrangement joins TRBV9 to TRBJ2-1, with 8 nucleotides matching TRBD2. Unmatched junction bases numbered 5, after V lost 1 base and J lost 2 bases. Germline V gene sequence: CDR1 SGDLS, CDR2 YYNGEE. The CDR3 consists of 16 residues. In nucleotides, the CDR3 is TGTGCCAGCAGCGTAAGCGGGGGAGCCCCCTACAATGAGCAGTTCTTC. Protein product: CASSVSGGAPYNEQFF. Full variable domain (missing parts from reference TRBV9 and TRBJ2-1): DSGVTQTPKHLITATGQRVTLRCSPRSGDLSVYWYQQSLDQGLQFLIQYYNGEERAKGNILERFSAQQFPDLHSELNLSSLELGDSALYFCASSVSGGAPYNEQFFGPGTRLTVL.